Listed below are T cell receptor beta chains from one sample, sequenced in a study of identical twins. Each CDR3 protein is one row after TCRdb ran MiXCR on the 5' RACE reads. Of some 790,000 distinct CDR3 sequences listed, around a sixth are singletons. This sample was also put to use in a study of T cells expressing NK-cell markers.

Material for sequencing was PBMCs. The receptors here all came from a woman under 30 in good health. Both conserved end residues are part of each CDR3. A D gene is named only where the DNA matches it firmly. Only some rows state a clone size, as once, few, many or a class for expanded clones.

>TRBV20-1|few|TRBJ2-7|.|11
CSASHNYEQYF
TGCAGTGCTAGTCACAACTACGAGCAGTACTTC
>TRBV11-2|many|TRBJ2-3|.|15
CASSSKLGRADTQYF
TGTGCCAGCAGCTCGAAATTGGGACGGGCAGATACGCAGTATTTT
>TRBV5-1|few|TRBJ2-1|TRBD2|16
CASSEAGLSSYNEQFF
TGCGCCAGCAGCGAAGCGGGGCTTAGCTCCTACAATGAGCAGTTCTTC
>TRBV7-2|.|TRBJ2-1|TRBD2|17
CASSLRAGGASYNEQFF
TGTGCCAGCAGCTTAAGGGCGGGGGGGGCCTCCTACAATGAGCAGTTCTTC
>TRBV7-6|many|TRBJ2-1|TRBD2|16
CASSSGLAQRRGEQFF
TGTGCCAGCAGCTCCGGACTAGCGCAAAGGAGGGGTGAGCAGTTCTTC
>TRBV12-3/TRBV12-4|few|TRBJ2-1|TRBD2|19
CASSLWASGGQSSYNEQFF
TGTGCCAGCAGTTTATGGGCTAGCGGGGGGCAATCCTCCTACAATGAGCAGTTCTTC
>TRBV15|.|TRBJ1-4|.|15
CATSRDLGAGEKLFF
TGTGCCACCAGCAGAGATTTGGGGGCCGGGGAAAAACTGTTTTTT
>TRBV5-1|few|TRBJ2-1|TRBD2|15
CASSFGTSGRYEQFF
TGCGCCAGCAGCTTCGGGACTAGCGGACGATATGAGCAGTTCTTC
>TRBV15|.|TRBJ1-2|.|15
CATSRDAGTVYGYTF
TGTGCCACCAGCAGAGATGCCGGGACGGTCTATGGCTACACCTTC
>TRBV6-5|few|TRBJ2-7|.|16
CASSYSAPGQRYEQYF
TGTGCCAGCAGTTACTCGGCCCCCGGACAGAGATACGAGCAGTACTTC
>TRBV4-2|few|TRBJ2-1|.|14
CASSQTDRNNEQFF
TGTGCCAGCAGCCAAACGGACAGAAACAATGAGCAGTTCTTC